What follows describes a single T cell receptor beta chain. The antigen is not known. The data were taken from a study of identifying expanded T cells in peripheral blood. The CDR3 spans 12 residues. Trimming at V came to 5 bases and at J to 6 bases, leaving 6 bases not matched to a gene. CDR1 is SQVTM, CDR2 ANQGSEA, per germline. Sequencing was performed with immunoSEQ multiplex PCR; in TCRdb, only in-frame clones are kept and a portion is missing. The sample lists 60,000 or so clones, about four fifths seen once, with about 20% in the top ten. Healthy donors had no documented immune events, such as infections, while sampled. Study-wide results and limits: Clone count variance between approximately two-week samples rose with total template count. Over around two and four weeks, about 15 and 19 clones changed, versus around 1.1 between replicates.

The TCR comes from a person aged 18-69 years in good health. This sequence joins TRBV29-1 and TRBJ1-1; 7 bases map to TRBD1. The specimen was blood. CDR3 DNA: TGCAGCGTTCTGACAGGGATCGCTGAAGCTTTCTTT. Protein: CSVLTGIAEAFF.